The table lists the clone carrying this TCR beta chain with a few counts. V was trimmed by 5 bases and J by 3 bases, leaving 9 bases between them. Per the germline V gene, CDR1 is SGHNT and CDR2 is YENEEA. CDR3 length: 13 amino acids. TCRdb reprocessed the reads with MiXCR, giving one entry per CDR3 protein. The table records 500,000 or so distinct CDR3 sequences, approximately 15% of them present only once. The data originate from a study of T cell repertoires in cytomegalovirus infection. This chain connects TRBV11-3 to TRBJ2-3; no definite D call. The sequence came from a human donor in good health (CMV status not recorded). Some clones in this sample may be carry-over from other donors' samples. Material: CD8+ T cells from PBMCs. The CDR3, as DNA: TGTGCCAGCAGCCCCGGGCGAACAGATACGCAGTATTTT. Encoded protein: CASSPGRTDTQYF.